The source of this T cell receptor beta chain is a study of cytomegalovirus exposure and HLA in healthy donors. Study conclusions and caveats: Several of the most significant clusters were apparently associated with common viral pathogens in a later analysis. Previously analyzed data showed that most TCR beta V segments were productive at a frequency of about 87% or about 30%.

Donors consisted of healthy bone marrow donors. The CDR3 totals 12 residues. Germline V gene data show CDR1 as GTSNPN and CDR2 as SVGIG (reference sequence). Trimming took off 2 bases at V and 14 bases at J, with 18 bases between the two ends. Turning to this clone: The antigen is unknown.

PCR used 60 Vbeta primers and 13 Jbeta primers. Sequencing was performed with immunoSEQ multiplex PCR; in TCRdb, only in-frame clones are kept and a portion is missing. The table has 150,000 to 180,000 clones, 75% to 85% seen once. Specimen: PBMCs. The sequence came from a man younger than 40 in good health and CMV-seropositive. The chain recombines TRBV30 with TRBJ1-2; D unresolved. CDR3 coding DNA: TGTGCCTGGAGTCCGGCGGAGTCCTTTGAAACCTTC. Amino acid sequence: CAWSPAESFETF.